This T cell receptor (beta chain) was recorded in a study of cytomegalovirus exposure and HLA in healthy donors. Primers for the PCR totalled 60 Vbeta and 13 Jbeta. The table came from immunoSEQ multiplex PCR; TCRdb's copy has only in-frame clones and leaves some out. The sample includes about 130,000 clones, approximately 80% of them seen just once. Study findings and constraints: Across donors, sequencing depth was assumed by presence/absence analyses to be roughly uniform. The authors judged a highly shared variant cluster likely a sequencing artifact. It was reported that the classifier diagnosed cytomegalovirus status with high specificity and sensitivity in both the original and validation cohorts.

The ends were cut back, 2 bases at V and 1 base at J, with 15 bases in the middle. This CDR3 region has 17 residues. CDR1 and CDR2 (germline): SNHLY, FYNNEI. A word on this clone: Its antigen remains unidentified.

This clonotype originated in a woman aged 18-29 years in good health and CMV-seropositive. The specimen was PBMCs. This chain uses TRBV2 with TRBJ2-1; TRBD1 is a possible D gene (6 bases). The CDR3 coding sequence is TGTGCCAGCAGTGAAAGAACAGGGATACTTTCCTACAATGAGCAGTTCTTC. It codes for CASSERTGILSYNEQFF.